The entry below describes one T cell receptor beta chain. The antigen remains unidentified. TCRdb's table, derived via immunoSEQ multiplex PCR, lists solely in-frame clones and lacks some. The sample lists tens of thousands of clones, approximately 80% occurring once. This entry is derived from a study of OX40 agonist ivuxolimab in advanced cancers. Across the study: The diagnoses of dose-escalation patients were hepatocellular carcinoma, melanoma, renal cell or head and neck cancer. The study, taken as a whole, reports: Clonal expansion among partial responders at 0.1-3.0 mg/kg ranked near the lowest. CD4+ and CD8+ blood T cells expanded clonally by week 6 at 0.1 to 3.0 mg/kg.

Patients had blood sampled at baseline and again on cycle 4 day 1 and cycle 7 day 1. The origin of this receptor is an adult with an advanced solid tumor such as melanoma, head and neck, liver or kidney cancer. The sample consisted of CD4+ or CD8+ T cells sorted from blood, taken in a trial of the OX40 agonist ivuxolimab.

The CDR3 spells CAWSVLRGRVKNEQYF. The CDR3 bases are TGTGCCTGGAGTGTACTCAGGGGCAGGGTAAAAAACGAGCAGTACTTC. V is TRBV30 and J is TRBJ2-5, with a possible D match to TRBD1 (6 bases). The assigned J gene may be wrong: the sequence end matches TRBJ2-7 better. CDR3 length equals 16 residues. The germline CDR1 and CDR2 sequences are GTSNPN and SVGIG (reference sequence).